A selection of T cell receptor beta chains follows, all from one sample in a study of T-cell memory formation after mild COVID-19. MiXCR was run by TCRdb on the 5' RACE reads, yielding one entry per CDR3 protein. Here the sample spans 550,000 to 600,000 distinct CDR3 sequences, 15% to 20% being singletons. The specimen sequenced was PBMCs or a T cell subset sorted from them (not recorded which). The receptors were sampled from an adult woman who had mild COVID-19 (a few samples of this study predate the infection). Cell type and time point are not known. Both conserved end residues are part of each CDR3. A D gene is named only where the DNA matches it firmly. Where a row states a size, it is once, few, many or the class of an expanded clone; other rows omit it.

TRBJ2-3 TRBD1 - TRBV2 CASSDWDSLTDTQYF TGTGCCAGCAGTGATTGGGACAGCCTCACAGATACGCAGTATTTT
TRBJ2-7 - - TRBV28 CASSASGTVSYEQYF TGTGCCAGCAGTGCCTCCGGGACGGTATCCTACGAGCAGTACTTC
TRBJ2-5 - - TRBV7-2 CASSPSNPRETQYF TGTGCCAGCAGTCCTAGCAACCCGAGGGAGACCCAGTACTTC
TRBJ2-1 TRBD2 few TRBV5-1 CASSPTSGMDNEQFF TGCGCCAGCAGCCCGACTAGCGGGATGGACAATGAGCAGTTCTTC
TRBJ1-4 - - TRBV3-1 CASSSDSGGPYREKLFF TGTGCCAGCAGCTCCGACTCGGGGGGCCCCTATCGGGAAAAACTGTTTTTT
TRBJ2-7 - - TRBV7-2 CASSLGPSRVGEQYF TGTGCCAGCAGCTTAGGCCCGTCGAGGGTCGGCGAGCAGTACTTC
TRBJ1-1 - few TRBV6-2/TRBV6-3 CASSPPQQNTEAFF TGTGCCAGCAGCCCGCCCCAACAGAACACTGAAGCTTTCTTT
TRBJ2-2 TRBD2 - TRBV11-2 CASSLSLAGVAGELFF TGTGCCAGCAGCTTAAGCCTAGCGGGAGTCGCCGGGGAGCTGTTTTTT
TRBJ2-3 TRBD2 - TRBV5-1 CASSLPGTSGGADTQYF TGCGCCAGCAGCCTACCCGGGACTAGCGGGGGGGCGGATACGCAGTATTTT
TRBJ2-7 TRBD2 few TRBV20-1 CSVAGRANGRDSYEQYF TGCAGTGTTGCGGGCAGGGCTAACGGGAGGGATTCCTACGAGCAGTACTTC
TRBJ2-7 - many TRBV5-1 CASSPWTSNYEQYF TGCGCCAGCAGCCCCTGGACTTCAAACTACGAGCAGTACTTC